A selection of T cell receptor beta chains follows, all from one sample in a study of regulatory T cells in long-lasting Graves disease. A single record per CDR3 protein comes from TCRdb applying MiXCR to the multiplex PCR reads. The data contain almost 450,000 distinct CDR3 sequences, around 17% of them singletons. This same sample was also taken into another study, of T cells in Graves' hyperthyroidism and ophthalmopathy.

This material consisted of peripheral blood mononuclear cells (PBMCs), taken at new diagnosis, from a patient treated with antithyroid drugs. The receptors here all came from a woman in her twenties or thirties with Graves disease. CDR3s include the opening cysteine and the closing phenylalanine or tryptophan. A D gene is named only where the DNA matches it firmly. The size field is filled for only some rows; it gives once, few, many or a size class.

NA	TRBV19	NA	TRBJ2-7	TGTGCCAGTTCCCCCGGGGGCCACGAGCAGTACTTC	CASSPGGHEQYF
many	TRBV18	NA	TRBJ2-1	TGTGCCAGCTCACCGTTACTGAATGAGCAGTTCTTC	CASSPLLNEQFF
NA	TRBV9	NA	TRBJ2-5	TGTGCCAGCAGCGTCGCACGGCAGACCCAGTACTTC	CASSVARQTQYF
NA	TRBV20-1	TRBD1	TRBJ2-7	TGCAGTGCTAGAGTTGGACAGGCCGGCGAGCAGTACTTC	CSARVGQAGEQYF
few	TRBV29-1	NA	TRBJ2-2	TGCAGCGTTGGTTCACGGAGTGGGAACACCGGGGAGCTGTTTTTT	CSVGSRSGNTGELFF
many	TRBV6-1	TRBD2	TRBJ2-1	TGTGCCAGCAGTAGCGGGAGGGACAATGAGCAGTTCTTC	CASSSGRDNEQFF
many	TRBV14	NA	TRBJ2-3	TGTGCCAGCAGCCAAGTCCCCACAGATACGCAGTATTTT	CASSQVPTDTQYF
NA	TRBV6-2/TRBV6-3	NA	TRBJ1-6	TGTGCCAGCAGTGAGGAGAATGGGGGAAGTAATTCACCCCTCCACTTT	CASSEENGGSNSPLHF
many	TRBV7-3	TRBD2	TRBJ2-1	TGTGCCAGCAGCTTAGGGACTAGCGCGCCGCAGTTCTTC	CASSLGTSAPQFF
many	TRBV5-8	TRBD2	TRBJ2-5	TGTGCCAGCAGTCCGACTAGCGGGAGAGAGACCCAGTACTTC	CASSPTSGRETQYF
many	TRBV12-3/TRBV12-4	NA	TRBJ2-1	TGTGCCAGCAGTTCCCCCTCAGGACGAGCCAATGAGCAGTTCTTC	CASSSPSGRANEQFF
few	TRBV20-1	TRBD1	TRBJ2-7	TGCAGTGCTACCCCCGGGACAGGGGGCGAGCAGTACTTC	CSATPGTGGEQYF
many	TRBV18	TRBD1	TRBJ1-2	TGTGCCAGCTCACCGCGACAGGGTGAACACTATGGCTACACCTTC	CASSPRQGEHYGYTF
many	TRBV7-9	TRBD2	TRBJ2-1	TGTGCCAGCAGCTTTCGGGGCGGGAGGGCCGGTTATTCCTACAATGAGCAGTTCTTC	CASSFRGGRAGYSYNEQFF
NA	TRBV7-9	NA	TRBJ2-5	TGTGCCAGCAGCTTAGGTATCGGGGGGCGAGAGACCCAGTACTTC	CASSLGIGGRETQYF
many	TRBV7-9	TRBD1	TRBJ2-5	TGTGCCAGCAGCCGACTGGGACAGGTGAAGACCCAGTACTTC	CASSRLGQVKTQYF
many	TRBV7-3	NA	TRBJ2-2	TGTGCCAGCAGCTTAATCCCCACCGGGGAGCTGTTTTTT	CASSLIPTGELFF
NA	TRBV20-1	NA	TRBJ2-3	TGCAGTGCTAGAGCCCAGGGGGGTGAAATAGTTACGGATACGCAGTATTTT	CSARAQGGEIVTDTQYF
NA	TRBV6-2/TRBV6-3	TRBD1	TRBJ1-6	TGTGCCAGCAGTCCCGGGACAGGGAATTCACCCCTCCACTTT	CASSPGTGNSPLHF
many	TRBV20-1	NA	TRBJ2-7	TGCAGTGCTAACGTCAAGCGGGTCCCCCTTTACGAGCAGTACTTC	CSANVKRVPLYEQYF
many	TRBV28	TRBD2	TRBJ2-1	TGTGCCAGCAGGGCCGGTCTAGCGGGACACAATGAGCAGTTCTTC	CASRAGLAGHNEQFF
NA	TRBV7-2	TRBD2	TRBJ2-1	TGTGCCAGCAGCTGGGGAGGGATTGGGTCCTACAATGAGCAGTTCTTC	CASSWGGIGSYNEQFF
many	TRBV11-2	TRBD1	TRBJ2-7	TGTGCCAGCAGCCACCCCTTCGGGACAGGGAAGGGCGAGCAGTACTTC	CASSHPFGTGKGEQYF
many	TRBV7-9	NA	TRBJ1-2	TGTGCCAGCAGCTCGCTAGGTGGGGGCTATGGCTACACCTTC	CASSSLGGGYGYTF
few	TRBV5-1	TRBD2	TRBJ2-5	TGCGCCAGCAGCTGGACCGGGACTAGCGGGGGCACCCCCAACCAAGAGACCCAGTACTTC	CASSWTGTSGGTPNQETQYF
many	TRBV28	NA	TRBJ2-1	TGTGCCAGCAGTTTATGGGGGAGGCGACTTTACAATGAGCAGTTCTTC	CASSLWGRRLYNEQFF
many	TRBV20-1	NA	TRBJ1-6	TGCAGTGCTAGTGACAAGACGTATTCACCCCTCCACTTT	CSASDKTYSPLHF
many	TRBV20-1	NA	TRBJ2-7	TGCAGTGCTCGGGACGGACCCTACGAGCAGTACTTC	CSARDGPYEQYF
many	TRBV20-1	NA	TRBJ1-1	TGCAGTGCGGCGACAGCCATGAACACTGAAGCTTTCTTT	CSAATAMNTEAFF
many	TRBV20-1	TRBD1	TRBJ1-6	TGCAGTGCTAGAGCCGGGACAGCGGGAGCACCCCTCCACTTT	CSARAGTAGAPLHF
many	TRBV30	TRBD1	TRBJ2-5	TGTGCCTGGAGGATACCGGGACAGCCCCAAGAGACCCAGTACTTC	CAWRIPGQPQETQYF
NA	TRBV7-3	TRBD2	TRBJ2-3	TGTGCCAGCAGCTTAGAAGTGGGACTAGCGGGAGCCCTTAGCACAGATACGCAGTATTTT	CASSLEVGLAGALSTDTQYF
few	TRBV20-1	TRBD2	TRBJ2-5	TGCAGTGCTCCACCGGGACTAGCTGAAGAGACCCAGTACTTC	CSAPPGLAEETQYF
many	TRBV19	NA	TRBJ2-1	TGTGCCAGTAGTATACCCACAGGACCGGGCGGTGAGCAGTTCTTC	CASSIPTGPGGEQFF
many	TRBV7-2	TRBD1	TRBJ2-5	TGTGCCAGCAGCCCGCGGACAGGGGGCCAAGAGACCCAGTACTTC	CASSPRTGGQETQYF
few	TRBV6-5	TRBD2	TRBJ2-3	TGTGCCAGCAGTTACTCAAGCGGGAGGGCCGGAGATACGCAGTATTTT	CASSYSSGRAGDTQYF
many	TRBV5-1	NA	TRBJ2-2	TGTGCCAGCAGCTTAGACAGTTACACCGGGGAGCTGTTTTTT	CASSLDSYTGELFF
many	TRBV5-6	NA	TRBJ1-2	TGTGCCAGCAGCTTGGTCCCAGAGTACGAGTATGGCTACACCTTC	CASSLVPEYEYGYTF
many	TRBV10-3	NA	TRBJ1-5	TGTGCCATCAGTGAGTCGGAAAGGAATCAGCCCCAGCATTTT	CAISESERNQPQHF
many	TRBV12-3/TRBV12-4	TRBD1	TRBJ1-3	TGTGCCAGCAGTCCAGGGGGCACGGACACCATATATTTT	CASSPGGTDTIYF
few	TRBV6-1	NA	TRBJ2-2	TGTGCCAGCAGTACCCCTTTGGTGGGACGGCCGGTTAGGGCCGGGGAGCTGTTTTTT	CASSTPLVGRPVRAGELFF
NA	TRBV25-1	NA	TRBJ2-4	TGTGCCAGCAGTGGAATGAGGGGCTACTCCAAAAACATTCAGTACTTC	CASSGMRGYSKNIQYF
NA	TRBV4-1	NA	TRBJ2-7	TGCGCCAGCAGCCAAGGGTCGCCCTCCTACGAGCAGTACTTC	CASSQGSPSYEQYF
NA	TRBV20-1	NA	TRBJ1-4	TGCAGTGCCCAGGATGAAAAACTGTTTTTT	CSAQDEKLFF
many	TRBV3-1	TRBD2	TRBJ2-3	TGTGCCAGCAGCCAAGAAGGGACTAGCTCTTTTACGCAGTATTTT	CASSQEGTSSFTQYF
many	TRBV11-2	TRBD2	TRBJ2-7	TGTGCCAGCAGACAAGGGGCGGGAGAAGGGTACGAGCAGTACTTC	CASRQGAGEGYEQYF
many	TRBV28	NA	TRBJ2-2	TGTGCCAGCAGTTTCCTCGCAGCGGACACCGGGGAGCTGTTTTTT	CASSFLAADTGELFF
few	TRBV28	NA	TRBJ2-7	TGTGCCAGCAGTTTAAACGACTACGAGCAGTACTTC	CASSLNDYEQYF
NA	TRBV7-8	NA	TRBJ2-5	TGTGCCAGCAGCTTAAGTCCCAGGGAGACCCAGTACTTC	CASSLSPRETQYF
many	TRBV28	TRBD2	TRBJ2-5	TGTGCCAGCAGCCGACTCGGGACTAGCGGGAGGTCCCAAGAGACCCAGTACTTC	CASSRLGTSGRSQETQYF
NA	TRBV6-2/TRBV6-3	NA	TRBJ1-2	TGTGCCAGCAGCCCTGCCACGGACAGATACTATGGCTACACCTTC	CASSPATDRYYGYTF
many	TRBV7-9	NA	TRBJ1-1	TGTGCCAGCAGCTTTCCCAGGGCGGCCACTGAAGCTTTCTTT	CASSFPRAATEAFF
NA	TRBV6-5	NA	TRBJ1-6	TGTGCCAGCAGTTACTTGGACGGACCCGATTCACCCCTCCACTTT	CASSYLDGPDSPLHF
many	TRBV28	NA	TRBJ2-1	TGTGCCAGCCGTTCGGGCTCGAGCTCCTACAATGAGCAGTTCTTC	CASRSGSSSYNEQFF
few	TRBV10-3	TRBD1	TRBJ2-3	TGTGCCATCGGTGGACAGGGGCTTAGCACAGATACGCAGTATTTT	CAIGGQGLSTDTQYF
NA	TRBV25-1	TRBD1	TRBJ2-7	TGTGCCAGCAGTGAATCAGGGGGCGTTATCTACGAGCAGTACTTC	CASSESGGVIYEQYF
many	TRBV29-1	NA	TRBJ1-2	TGCAGCGTCGAGGCAGGGGAACTTAACTATGGCTACACCTTC	CSVEAGELNYGYTF
NA	TRBV20-1	TRBD2	TRBJ2-1	TGCAGTGCAGGGACTAGCGGGAGTTTACACAATGAGCAGTTCTTC	CSAGTSGSLHNEQFF
many	TRBV27	NA	TRBJ1-1	TGTGCCAGCAGTTCGGGGACGTCTGTGGGCACTGAAGCTTTCTTT	CASSSGTSVGTEAFF
many	TRBV2	TRBD2	TRBJ2-1	TGTGCCAGCAGAGGACTAGCGGGAACCAGTGAGCAGTTCTTC	CASRGLAGTSEQFF